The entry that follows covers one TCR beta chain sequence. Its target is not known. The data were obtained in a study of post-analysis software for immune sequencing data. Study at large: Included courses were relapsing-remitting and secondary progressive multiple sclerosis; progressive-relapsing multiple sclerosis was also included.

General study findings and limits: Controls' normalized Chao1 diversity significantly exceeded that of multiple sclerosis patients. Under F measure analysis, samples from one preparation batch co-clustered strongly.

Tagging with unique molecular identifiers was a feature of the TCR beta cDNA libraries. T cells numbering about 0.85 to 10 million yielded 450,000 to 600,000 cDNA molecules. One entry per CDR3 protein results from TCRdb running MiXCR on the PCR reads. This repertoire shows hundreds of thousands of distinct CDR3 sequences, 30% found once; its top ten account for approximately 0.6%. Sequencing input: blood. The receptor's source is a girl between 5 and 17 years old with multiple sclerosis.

CDR3 in DNA: TGTGCCAGCAGTGAAACGACCGGGACTCGTCCCTACGAGCAGTACTTC. Translated, it gives CASSETTGTRPYEQYF. The genes are TRBV28 and TRBJ2-7; TRBD2 is a possible D gene (6 bases). CDR3 size: 16 residues. Germline V gives CDR1 MDHEN, CDR2 SYDVKM. V lost 5 bases, J lost 2 bases, and 19 bases lay in between. Drawing the rest from reference TRBV28 and TRBJ2-7, the complete variable domain is DVKVTQSSRYLVKRTGEKVFLECVQDMDHENMFWYRQDPGLGLRLIYFSYDVKMKEKGDIPEGYSVSREKKERFSLILESASTNQTSMYLCASSETTGTRPYEQYFGPGTRLTVT.